Shown below are 12 T cell receptor beta chains from a single sample sequenced in a study of CD4 T cells in relation to SARS-CoV-2 and coronaviruses. Their antigens remain unidentified. Clones were read by immunoSEQ multiplex PCR, and TCRdb kept only the in-frame ones, dropping some. The data show around 40,000 clones, with over 75% seen just once and 0.95% to 1.5% held by the top ten. Specimen: naive CD4+ T cells from PBMCs, cultured in vitro. Subset of the sample: naive CD4+ T cells isolated by negative enrichment. Receptors originate from an adult with COVID-19.

This chain uses TRBV28 with TRBJ1-6; 9 nucleotides match TRBD1. Trimming cost V 6 bases and J 9 bases; bases outside gene matches: 9. Per germline, CDR1 MDHEN and CDR2 SYDVKM. This CDR3 is 15 amino acids long. The CDR3 region has the DNA TGTGCCAGCAGGGGGACGGGACAGGGCAGTTCACCCCTCCACTTT. This sequence encodes CASRGTGQGSSPLHF. Together with reference TRBV28 and TRBJ1-6, the CDR3 gives the full variable domain: DVKVTQSSRYLVKRTGEKVFLECVQDMDHENMFWYRQDPGLGLRLIYFSYDVKMKEKGDIPEGYSVSREKKERFSLILESASTNQTSMYLCASRGTGQGSSPLHFGNGTRLTVT.

The genes are TRBV5-4 and TRBJ2-7; D is perhaps TRBD1 or TRBD2 (7 bases each). The V end lost 5 bases, the J end lost 6 bases, and 27 bases lay between the germline ends. The CDR3 spans 17 residues. CDR1 SGHNT and CDR2 YYREEE come from the germline V gene (reference sequence). Here the CDR3 DNA reads TGTGCCAGCAGTTTCCCGGGGGGAGGGGGCTCTCTACGCGAGCAGTACTTC. Protein product: CASSFPGGGGSLREQYF.

The rearrangement links TRBV5-6 to TRBJ2-7; 8 bases are a match to TRBD2. Germline assignment: CDR1 SGHDT and CDR2 YYEEEE. V lost 2 bases, J lost 2 bases, and 3 bases stayed unmatched. This CDR3 spans 14 amino acids. The chain's CDR3 is CASSFTGGAYEQYF. The DNA for the CDR3 is TGTGCCAGCAGCTTCACGGGAGGGGCCTACGAGCAGTACTTC.

This clone has more than one count but fewer than ten. The CDR3 region is CASSLGQVNYNEQFF. CDR3 bases: TGTGCCAGCAGTTTGGGACAGGTAAACTACAATGAGCAGTTCTTC. The chain combines TRBV7-3 with TRBJ2-1, with 8 bases that match TRBD1. The CDR3 contains 15 residues. The germline V gene has CDR1 SGHTA and CDR2 FQGTGA. V was pared by 6 bases and J by 3 bases, with 7 bases of the junction left unmatched. Based on the CDR3 plus reference TRBV7-3 and TRBJ2-1, the full variable domain is GAGVSQTPSNKVTEKGKYVELRCDPISGHTALYWYRQSLGQGPEFLIYFQGTGAADDSGLPNDRFFAVRPEGSVSTLKIQRTERGDSAVYLCASSLGQVNYNEQFFGPGTRLTVL.

This clone was recorded a few times. The chain uses TRBV3-1 (or the pseudogene TRBV3-2) and TRBJ2-7; tentatively, D is TRBD1 or TRBD2 (6 bases each). This CDR3 comprises 12 residues. Germline-derived CDR1 and CDR2 are LGHDT and YNNKEL (reference sequence). Trimming pared 6 bases from V and 6 bases from J, leaving 12 bases between. The CDR3 is CASRGRGGEQYF. The CDR3 DNA reads TGTGCCAGCAGGGGCAGGGGAGGCGAGCAGTACTTC.

The chain is built from TRBV6-2 or TRBV6-3 and TRBJ2-1; TRBD1 is a possible D gene (7 bases). The V and J ends lost 6 bases and 10 bases respectively, with 16 bases between them. Germline-derived CDR1 and CDR2 are MNHEY and SVGEGT. The CDR3 has 13 amino acids. CDR3 sequence: CASSRGGTAEQFF. In DNA, the CDR3 is TGTGCCAGCAGCCGAGGGGGGACAGCCGAGCAGTTCTTC.

The chain links TRBV6-5 to TRBJ2-5, with TRBD2 identical over 7 bases. The CDR3 is made up of 13 amino acids. J was trimmed by 1 base and V by 10 bases; bases with no gene match: 6. CDR1 is MNHEY, CDR2 SVGAGI, per germline. CDR3 nucleotides: TGTGCCACCTCCTGGGAGGGCCAAGAGACCCAGTACTTC. Translated: CATSWEGQETQYF.

The rearrangement uses TRBV11-2 and TRBJ2-7; D might be TRBD1 (6 bases). The CDR3 totals 16 residues. Trimming left V 5 bases short and J 4 bases short, with 21 bases between. Germline assignment: CDR1 SGHAT and CDR2 FQNNGV. CDR3 amino acids: CASSLGPAQGIYEQYF. In nucleotides, the CDR3 is TGTGCCAGCAGCCTAGGGCCAGCGCAGGGGATATACGAGCAGTACTTC.

The chain combines TRBV9 with TRBJ2-1, with D hard to call. The V end was cut by 3 bases, the J end by 1 base, with 8 bases between. This CDR3 has 14 residues. Germline V gene data show CDR1 as SGDLS and CDR2 as YYNGEE. The CDR3 nucleotides are TGTGCCAGCAGCGCCCTCGGGTCCTACAATGAGCAGTTCTTC. Amino acids: CASSALGSYNEQFF.

This chain links TRBV6-5 with TRBJ1-5; 10 bases are shared with TRBD1. The length of the CDR3 is 13 residues. Germline V CDR1 and CDR2: MNHEY, SVGAGI. J was trimmed by 6 bases and V by 6 bases; bases with no gene match: 2. Here the CDR3 reads CASSRTGGQPQHF. Here the CDR3 DNA reads TGTGCCAGCAGCCGGACAGGGGGTCAGCCCCAGCATTTT.

The count of this clone is one. The chain has TRBV3-1 (or the pseudogene TRBV3-2) and TRBJ2-5; D is undetermined. The length of the CDR3 is 12 residues. Germline V gene data show CDR1 as LGHDT and CDR2 as YNNKEL (reference sequence). V was pared by 2 bases and J by 5 bases, with 6 bases between. The CDR3 coding sequence is TGTGCCAGCAGCCAAAGGCCTGAGACCCAGTACTTC. Encoded protein: CASSQRPETQYF.

This clone came up once. V is TRBV5-5 and J is TRBJ2-7; 7 nucleotides align to TRBD2. CDR1 and CDR2 (germline): SGHKS, YYEKEE (reference sequence). Losses at the gene ends were 0 bases for V and 2 bases for J; bases not matched to a gene: 5. The CDR3 consists of 15 residues. The CDR3 sequence: CASSLVGTNTYEQYF. CDR3 nucleotide sequence: TGTGCCAGCAGCTTGGTGGGGACTAACACCTACGAGCAGTACTTC.